Following are 20 T cell receptor beta chains from one sample sequenced in a study of blood T cell repertoires in COVID-19. The table came from immunoSEQ multiplex PCR; TCRdb's copy has only in-frame clones and leaves some out. The sample has roughly 200,000 clones, about 85% seen once. Sample: peripheral blood. These receptors originate from a woman between 40 and 50 years old with COVID-19, enrolled during active disease.

This chain joins TRBV29-1 and TRBJ1-5; 11 bases match TRBD1. CDR3 length equals 14 residues. The germline gives CDR1 SQVTM, CDR2 ANQGSEA. Losses at the gene ends were 7 bases for V and 3 bases for J; bases not matched to a gene: 5. Here the CDR3 DNA reads TGCAGCGCTAGGACAGGGGGCCTCAATCAGCCCCAGCATTTT. It translates to CSARTGGLNQPQHF.

The V and J genes are TRBV7-9 and TRBJ2-7; no firm D call. CDR1 is SEHNR and CDR2 is FQNEAQ in the germline V gene (reference sequence). Trimming stripped 2 bases from V and 5 bases from J, with 10 bases between. This CDR3 spans 13 amino acids. Written as DNA, the CDR3 is TGTGCCAGCAGCTTAAATTCCCGAGACGAGCAGTACTTC. It is translated as CASSLNSRDEQYF.

This chain connects TRBV3-1 (or the pseudogene TRBV3-2) to TRBJ1-5; TRBD1 matches 11 bases. Germline loops: CDR1 LGHDT, CDR2 YNNKEL (reference sequence). The V and J ends lost 1 base and 9 bases, in that order; junction bases with no gene match: 5. The CDR3 contains 15 residues. CDR3 residues: CASSQGGTGGWPQHF. CDR3 bases: TGTGCCAGCAGCCAAGGGGGGACAGGGGGATGGCCCCAGCATTTT.

This rearrangement joins TRBV7-6 to TRBJ2-7; 7 bases are a match to TRBD1. The V segment lost 5 bases and the J segment 4 bases; nucleotides outside the gene matches: 11. This CDR3 has 15 amino acids. Germline loops: CDR1 SGHVS, CDR2 FNYEAQ. In DNA form, the CDR3 reads TGTGCCAGCAGCCAAACCGGGACAGACCCTTACGAGCAGTACTTC. Translation gives CASSQTGTDPYEQYF.

In this sample, this clone turned up many times. V and J are TRBV12-3 or TRBV12-4 and TRBJ2-1; the D is unclear. The CDR3 contains 11 residues. V lost 10 bases, J lost 10 bases, and 14 bases lay in between. CDR3 protein: CATAVGPEQFF. CDR3 DNA: TGTGCCACCGCGGTCGGCCCCGAGCAGTTCTTC.

This clone was seen many times. The rearrangement joins TRBV19 to TRBJ2-5; TRBD2 might be the D (5 bases). The CDR3 consists of 14 residues. Per the germline V gene, CDR1 is LNHDA and CDR2 is SQIVND (reference sequence). V was pared by 3 bases and J by 5 bases, with 13 bases between. Here the CDR3 DNA reads TGTGCCAGTAGTATCGCCATGGCGGGCGAGACCCAGTACTTC. Amino acids: CASSIAMAGETQYF.

In this sample, this clone turned up many times. The rearrangement links TRBV5-1 to TRBJ2-7; 8 bases match TRBD2. The CDR3 is made up of 14 amino acids. The germline V gene has CDR1 SGHRS and CDR2 YFSETQ. V lost 0 bases to trimming and J lost 5 bases; unmatched junction nucleotides: 4. The CDR3 reads CASSLGVSGNEQYF. Here the CDR3 DNA reads TGCGCCAGCAGCTTGGGTGTTAGCGGGAACGAGCAGTACTTC.

This clone was counted between two and nine times. The rearrangement links TRBV9 to TRBJ2-1, with TRBD1 matching 9 bases. This CDR3 region has 16 residues. V was clipped by 3 bases and J by 8 bases; unmatched bases: 12. Germline CDR1 reads SGDLS; CDR2 reads YYNGEE. The CDR3 region is CASSASGTGIPDEQFF. CDR3 DNA sequence: TGTGCCAGCAGCGCCTCCGGGACAGGGATTCCTGATGAGCAGTTCTTC. Looking up the rest from reference TRBV9 and TRBJ2-1 gives the full variable domain: DSGVTQTPKHLITATGQRVTLRCSPRSGDLSVYWYQQSLDQGLQFLIQYYNGEERAKGNILERFSAQQFPDLHSELNLSSLELGDSALYFCASSASGTGIPDEQFFGPGTRLTVL.

The J gene is TRBJ1-5, the V gene TRBV7-2; possibly TRBD1 for D (5 bases). The CDR3 loop spans 15 amino acids. Looked up from germline, CDR1 is SGHTA and CDR2 is FQGNSA. V was cut by 1 base and J by 0 bases, with 7 bases left in between. The chain's CDR3 is CASSLVQGSNQPQHF. DNA for the CDR3: TGTGCCAGCAGCTTAGTCCAGGGTAGCAATCAGCCCCAGCATTTT.

The chain carries TRBV3-1 (or the pseudogene TRBV3-2) and TRBJ2-2; 8 nucleotides match TRBD2. Germline CDR1 reads LGHDT; CDR2 reads YNNKEL (reference sequence). The CDR3 runs 15 residues. J gave up 6 bases and V 2 bases, and 5 bases lay outside the gene matches. The DNA of the CDR3 is TGTGCCAGCAGCCAAAACGGGGGGGCCTCCGGGGAGCTGTTTTTT. Translating it yields CASSQNGGASGELFF.

This chain joins TRBV7-3 and TRBJ2-3; D possibly corresponds to TRBD2 (6 bases). The CDR3 consists of 16 residues. V shed 3 bases and J shed 4 bases, with 17 bases lying between them. Germline loops: CDR1 SGHTA, CDR2 FQGTGA. The CDR3 DNA reads as TGTGCCAGCAGCTTTAACCTAGCCGGGGGTGCAGATACGCAGTATTTT. The encoded protein is CASSFNLAGGADTQYF.

The chain recombines TRBV27 with TRBJ1-2; TRBD1 is a possible D gene (6 bases). Trimming shortened V by 4 bases and J by 4 bases, and 16 bases separated the two germline ends. The CDR3 loop spans 15 amino acids. Germline V gene lookup returns CDR1 MNHEY and CDR2 SMNVEV (reference sequence). For the CDR3, the DNA is TGTGCCAGCAGTTACTCGGGTGGGGGCGGCTATGGCTACACCTTC. This encodes CASSYSGGGGYGYTF.

The chain recombines TRBV7-3 with TRBJ2-1, with 11 bases identical to TRBD2. CDR1 and CDR2 (germline): SGHTA, FQGTGA. This CDR3 spans 16 amino acids. J gave up 7 bases and V 2 bases, and 7 bases lay outside the gene matches. The CDR3 DNA is TGTGCCAGCAGCTTACAGCTAGCGGGGGGTATGAATGAGCAGTTCTTC. This sequence encodes CASSLQLAGGMNEQFF.

The chain recombines TRBV5-1 with TRBJ1-1, with TRBD1 identical over 7 bases. The CDR3 consists of 14 residues. Trimming took 7 bases from V and 2 from J; bases not matched to a gene: 8. From germline, CDR1 is SGHRS and CDR2 YFSETQ. CDR3 in amino acids: CASGPGQRNTEAFF. In DNA, the CDR3 is TGCGCCAGCGGGCCGGGACAGCGAAACACTGAAGCTTTCTTT.

The chain links TRBV6-6 to TRBJ2-7; 10 positions match TRBD2. This CDR3 comprises 15 residues. V was pared by 5 bases and J by 6 bases, with 10 bases of the junction left unmatched. Germline V gives CDR1 MNHNY, CDR2 SVGAGI (reference sequence). Here the CDR3 reads CASSVTSGASGEQYF. DNA of the CDR3: TGTGCCAGCAGTGTTACTAGCGGGGCTTCAGGCGAGCAGTACTTC.

The chain carries TRBV5-1 and TRBJ2-3, with 15 nucleotides matching TRBD2. Germline trimming cut 4 bases from V and 5 bases from J; bases unmatched to any gene: 5. CDR1 is SGHRS, CDR2 YFSETQ, per germline. CDR3 length equals 16 residues. As DNA, the CDR3 is TGCGCCAGCAGCCGGACTAGCGGGGGGGCCGAAGATACGCAGTATTTT. As protein: CASSRTSGGAEDTQYF.

The rearrangement links TRBV10-1 to TRBJ2-7; 10 nucleotides match TRBD2. This CDR3 region has 16 residues. The V gene's germline CDR1 is WNHNN and CDR2 SYGVQD (reference sequence). J gave up 5 bases and V 4 bases, and 11 bases lay outside the gene matches. The CDR3 spells CASSGTSGGGYDEQYF. The CDR3 DNA reads as TGCGCCAGCAGTGGGACTAGCGGAGGAGGGTACGACGAGCAGTACTTC.

This clone was seen more than once but under ten times. Other DNA sequences from this sample encode an identical CDR3 as well. This rearrangement joins TRBV3-1 (or the pseudogene TRBV3-2) to TRBJ2-1, with unresolved D. The germline V and J ends were trimmed by 1 base and 12 bases, with 7 bases remaining between them. The germline CDR1 and CDR2 sequences are LGHDT and YNNKEL (reference sequence). The CDR3 is 11 amino acids. The CDR3: CASSQGGGQFF. The CDR3 nucleotides are TGTGCCAGCAGCCAAGGAGGTGGGCAGTTCTTC.

The rearrangement uses TRBV19 and TRBJ1-5, with D possibly TRBD1 on 5 matching bases. V was cut by 3 bases and J by 8 bases, with 17 bases left in between. The germline CDR1 and CDR2 sequences are LNHDA and SQIVND (reference sequence). The CDR3 runs 15 residues. This chain's CDR3 is CASSMLQGAFEPQHF. In DNA form, the CDR3 reads TGTGCCAGTAGTATGTTGCAGGGCGCCTTTGAGCCCCAGCATTTT.

The genes are TRBV6-2 or TRBV6-3 and TRBJ2-2, with 10 bases lining up with TRBD2. V dropped 6 bases and J dropped 6; count of bases not matched to a gene: 10. The CDR3 has 16 residues. Germline CDR1 is MNHEY and CDR2 is SVGEGT. The CDR3 sequence is CASSPRQRGGPGELFF. CDR3 nucleotides: TGTGCCAGCAGCCCCCGACAGCGGGGGGGCCCCGGGGAGCTGTTTTTT.